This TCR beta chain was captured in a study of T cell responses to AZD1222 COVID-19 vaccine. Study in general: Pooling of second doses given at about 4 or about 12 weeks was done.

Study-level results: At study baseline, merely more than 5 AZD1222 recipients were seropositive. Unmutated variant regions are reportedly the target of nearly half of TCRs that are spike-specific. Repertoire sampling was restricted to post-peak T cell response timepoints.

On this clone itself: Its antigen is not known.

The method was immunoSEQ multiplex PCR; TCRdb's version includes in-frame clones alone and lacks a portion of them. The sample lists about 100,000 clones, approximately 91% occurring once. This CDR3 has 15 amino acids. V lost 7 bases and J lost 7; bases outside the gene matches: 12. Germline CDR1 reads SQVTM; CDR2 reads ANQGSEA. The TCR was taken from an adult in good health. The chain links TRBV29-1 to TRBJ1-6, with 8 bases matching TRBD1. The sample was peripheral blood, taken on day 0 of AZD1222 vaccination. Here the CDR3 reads CSARTGTGGNSPLHF. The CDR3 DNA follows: TGCAGCGCCCGGACAGGGACTGGGGGGAATTCACCCCTCCACTTT.